This TCR beta chain was captured in a study of T-cell reconstitution after alpha-beta-depleted transplantation in children. Regarding the study as a whole: T-cell counts and diversity at one year following transplant were attributed mainly to newly produced T cells. Expanded graft clones, several hundred of them, were reportedly the source of alpha-beta T cells about two months after transplant. In some patients, recipient T cells and intrathymic progenitors surviving conditioning explained high day-60 diversity.

In this sample, this clonotype turned up a few times. Its antigen is not identified. CDR1 is MNHEY, CDR2 SMNVEV, per germline (reference sequence). Trimming removed 5 bases from V and 7 bases from J; junction bases left unmatched: 13. There are 16 residues in the CDR3. Preparing the TCRbeta library involved the use of unique molecular identifiers. MiXCR, run by TCRdb on the PCR reads, gives a single entry per CDR3 protein. This table holds 500,000 to 600,000 distinct CDR3 sequences, over 20% found once. The TCR originated in a boy under two years old with Wiskott-Aldrich syndrome, due to receive a stem cell transplant. Sample: PBMCs, taken before TCRalphabeta/CD19-depleted stem cell transplant. The V and J genes are TRBV27 and TRBJ2-1, with TRBD1 matching over 8 bases. The CDR3 region has the DNA TGTGCCAGCAGTCCGCGGACAGCCACAGGGGGAAATGAGCAGTTCTTC. It is translated as CASSPRTATGGNEQFF.